What follows are 3 T cell receptor beta chains derived from one specimen sequenced in a study of shared clonotypes between healthy human individuals. The data were produced by immunoSEQ multiplex PCR, yet TCRdb's version contains in-frame clones alone and is incomplete. The table includes about a million clones, under 80% detected once. Sequencing was done on a sample of memory CD4+ T cells sorted from blood. Subset: CD45RA-negative fraction. The source is a man aged 18 to 30 in good health.

Regarding this clone: A clone one base away is much larger, so this may be a read error. The chain has TRBV5-4 and TRBJ1-2; 7 nucleotides match TRBD1. CDR1 SGHNT and CDR2 YYREEE come from the germline V gene (reference sequence). The CDR3 sequence is 13 residues long. The junction had 4 bases not matched to a gene; V was cut back by 4 bases and J by 4 bases. The chain's CDR3 is CASSPTGIYGYTF. The CDR3 DNA sequence: TGTGCCAGCAGCCCGACAGGGATCTATGGCTACACCTTC. The whole variable domain, remainder taken from reference TRBV5-4 and TRBJ1-2, is ETGVTQSPTHLIKTRGQQVTLRCSSQSGHNTVSWYQQALGQGPQFIFQYYREEENGRGNFPPRFSGLQFPNYSSELNVNALELDDSALYLCASSPTGIYGYTFGSGTRLTVV.

The V gene is TRBV7-2, the J gene TRBJ2-1; D not resolved. Germline V gene lookup returns CDR1 SGHTA and CDR2 FQGNSA. This CDR3 is 14 amino acids long. V lost 1 base, J lost 9 bases, and 13 bases lay in between. The CDR3: CASSLVYFETEQFF. CDR3 sequence (DNA): TGTGCCAGCAGCTTAGTGTACTTTGAGACTGAGCAGTTCTTC.

Concerning this clone itself: A much bigger clone sits one base away, suggesting this may be a read error. The V call is TRBV5-1, the J call TRBJ2-5; the D is unclear. The CDR3 runs 13 residues. Germline CDR1 reads SGHRS; CDR2 reads YFSETQ. Trimming cost V 0 bases and J 6 bases, with 9 bases left between them. This CDR3 is CASSLALEKTQYF. CDR3 nucleotide sequence: TGCGCCAGCAGCTTGGCTTTGGAGAAGACCCAGTACTTC.